Listed below are T cell receptor beta chains from one sample, sequenced in a study of T cells after yellow fever vaccination. TCRdb fed the 5' RACE reads into MiXCR, producing one record per CDR3 protein. The sample contains 500,000 to 650,000 distinct CDR3 sequences, roughly an eighth of which appear only once. The specimen was PBMCs, collected on the day of the yellow fever booster vaccination. The receptors shown here come from a man aged 30-40 years who received the YFV17D yellow fever vaccine. CDR3s include the opening cysteine and the closing phenylalanine or tryptophan. D genes are given only for firm matches. Clone size is shown for a subset of rows, as once, few, many or a class of expanded clone.

abundance: .
j_gene: TRBJ1-5
d_gene: TRBD1
v_gene: TRBV29-1
CDR3aa: CSVASGTGGQPQHF
CDR3nt: TGCAGCGTTGCATCGGGGACAGGTGGGCAGCCCCAGCATTTT

abundance: few
j_gene: TRBJ2-1
d_gene: .
v_gene: TRBV11-3
CDR3aa: CASSLGMEQFF
CDR3nt: TGTGCCAGCAGCCTGGGGATGGAGCAGTTCTTC

abundance: few
j_gene: TRBJ2-1
d_gene: .
v_gene: TRBV3-1
CDR3aa: CASSHPTGFLASHEQFF
CDR3nt: TGTGCCAGCAGCCACCCGACGGGATTTCTAGCGAGCCATGAGCAGTTCTTC

abundance: .
j_gene: TRBJ2-7
d_gene: .
v_gene: TRBV20-1
CDR3aa: CSASLAGGWPYEQYF
CDR3nt: TGCAGTGCTAGCCTGGCTGGAGGTTGGCCATACGAGCAGTACTTC

abundance: few
j_gene: TRBJ2-7
d_gene: TRBD1
v_gene: TRBV12-3/TRBV12-4
CDR3aa: CASSLSQGAGEQYF
CDR3nt: TGTGCCAGCAGTTTAAGTCAGGGGGCAGGTGAGCAGTACTTC

abundance: many
j_gene: TRBJ2-2
d_gene: .
v_gene: TRBV7-2
CDR3aa: CASSSRVSANTGELFF
CDR3nt: TGTGCCAGCAGCTCTCGGGTTAGCGCGAACACCGGGGAGCTGTTTTTT

abundance: .
j_gene: TRBJ2-1
d_gene: .
v_gene: TRBV7-9
CDR3aa: CASSGDGSSYNEQFF
CDR3nt: TGTGCCAGCAGCGGGGACGGGAGCTCCTACAATGAGCAGTTCTTC

abundance: few
j_gene: TRBJ2-3
d_gene: TRBD2
v_gene: TRBV7-2
CDR3aa: CASSLGLAGEVGTDTQYF
CDR3nt: TGTGCCAGCAGCTTAGGGCTAGCGGGAGAGGTCGGCACAGATACGCAGTATTTT

abundance: few
j_gene: TRBJ2-4
d_gene: .
v_gene: TRBV7-2
CDR3aa: CASGTAHIQYF
CDR3nt: TGTGCCAGCGGCACAGCACACATTCAGTACTTC

abundance: few
j_gene: TRBJ2-7
d_gene: TRBD2
v_gene: TRBV29-1
CDR3aa: CSVRGGEAYEQYF
CDR3nt: TGCAGCGTGCGCGGGGGGGAGGCCTACGAGCAGTACTTC

abundance: .
j_gene: TRBJ2-1
d_gene: .
v_gene: TRBV7-9
CDR3aa: CASSPRMSSFSDNEQFF
CDR3nt: TGTGCCAGCAGCCCGCGGATGAGTTCATTTTCCGACAATGAGCAGTTCTTC

abundance: few
j_gene: TRBJ2-7
d_gene: TRBD1
v_gene: TRBV5-1
CDR3aa: CASSLFRGPNYEQYF
CDR3nt: TGCGCCAGCAGCTTGTTCAGGGGGCCGAATTACGAGCAGTACTTC

abundance: few
j_gene: TRBJ2-5
d_gene: TRBD2
v_gene: TRBV10-3
CDR3aa: CAISGTSEETQYF
CDR3nt: TGTGCCATCAGTGGGACTAGTGAAGAGACCCAGTACTTC

abundance: .
j_gene: TRBJ2-4
d_gene: TRBD2
v_gene: TRBV5-1
CDR3aa: CASSADLAGGLYF
CDR3nt: TGCGCCAGCAGCGCCGACCTAGCGGGGGGTTTATACTTC

abundance: few
j_gene: TRBJ2-1
d_gene: .
v_gene: TRBV30
CDR3aa: CAWSVSAGYFF
CDR3nt: TGTGCCTGGAGTGTATCGGCCGGATACTTCTTC

abundance: many
j_gene: TRBJ2-4
d_gene: .
v_gene: TRBV5-6
CDR3aa: CASSQLGTAKNIQYF
CDR3nt: TGTGCCAGCAGCCAACTGGGGACCGCTAAAAACATTCAGTACTTC

abundance: .
j_gene: TRBJ2-3
d_gene: .
v_gene: TRBV20-1
CDR3aa: CSAETLRGSPTDTQYF
CDR3nt: TGCAGTGCTGAAACCCTCCGTGGTAGCCCCACAGATACGCAGTATTTT

abundance: .
j_gene: TRBJ2-7
d_gene: TRBD1
v_gene: TRBV11-3
CDR3aa: CASSLRSGTGVEQYF
CDR3nt: TGTGCCAGCAGCTTAAGATCCGGGACAGGGGTCGAGCAGTACTTC